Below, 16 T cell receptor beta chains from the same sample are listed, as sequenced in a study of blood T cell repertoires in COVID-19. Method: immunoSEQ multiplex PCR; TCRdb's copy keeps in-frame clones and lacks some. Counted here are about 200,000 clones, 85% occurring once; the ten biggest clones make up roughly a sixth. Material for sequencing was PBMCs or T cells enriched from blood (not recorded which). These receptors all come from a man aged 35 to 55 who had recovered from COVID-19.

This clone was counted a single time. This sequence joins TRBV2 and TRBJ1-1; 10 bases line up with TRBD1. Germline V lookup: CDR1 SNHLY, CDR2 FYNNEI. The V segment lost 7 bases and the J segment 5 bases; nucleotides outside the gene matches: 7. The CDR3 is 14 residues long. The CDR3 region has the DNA TGTGCCAGCATTGCGACAGGGGGCATGACTGAAGCTTTCTTT. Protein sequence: CASIATGGMTEAFF.

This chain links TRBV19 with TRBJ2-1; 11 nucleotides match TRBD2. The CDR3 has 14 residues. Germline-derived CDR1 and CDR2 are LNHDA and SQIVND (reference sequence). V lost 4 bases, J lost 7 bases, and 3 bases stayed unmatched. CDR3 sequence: CASSRGLAVNEQFF. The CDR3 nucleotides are TGTGCCAGTAGTAGGGGACTAGCGGTTAATGAGCAGTTCTTC.

Here the CDR3 reads CASSSRTGAGYTF. Here the CDR3 DNA reads TGCGCCAGCAGCTCCCGGACAGGGGCTGGCTACACCTTC. The V gene is TRBV4-1, the J gene TRBJ1-2; TRBD1 matches at 9 bases. This CDR3 has 13 amino acids. CDR1 is MGHRA and CDR2 is YSYEKL in the germline V gene. V lost 5 bases to trimming and J lost 7 bases; unmatched junction nucleotides: 5.

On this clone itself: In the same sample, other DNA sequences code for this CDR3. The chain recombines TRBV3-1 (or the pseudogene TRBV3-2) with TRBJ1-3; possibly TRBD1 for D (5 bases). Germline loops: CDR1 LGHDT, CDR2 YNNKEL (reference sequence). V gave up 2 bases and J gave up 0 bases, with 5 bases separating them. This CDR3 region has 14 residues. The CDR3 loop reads CASSQQGSGNTIYF. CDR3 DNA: TGTGCCAGCAGCCAACAGGGCTCTGGAAACACCATATATTTT.

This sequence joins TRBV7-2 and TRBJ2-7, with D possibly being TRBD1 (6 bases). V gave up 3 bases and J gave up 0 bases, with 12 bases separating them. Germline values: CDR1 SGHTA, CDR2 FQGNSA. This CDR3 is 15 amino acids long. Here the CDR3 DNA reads TGTGCCAGCAGCTTGACAGGACTGAGCTCCTACGAGCAGTACTTC. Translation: CASSLTGLSSYEQYF.

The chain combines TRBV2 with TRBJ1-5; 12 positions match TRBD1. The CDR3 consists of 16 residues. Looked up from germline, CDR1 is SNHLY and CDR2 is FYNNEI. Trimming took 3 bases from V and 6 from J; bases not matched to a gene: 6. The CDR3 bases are TGTGCCAGCAGTGATCCGGGACAGGGGGCCCGTCAGCCCCAGCATTTT. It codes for CASSDPGQGARQPQHF.

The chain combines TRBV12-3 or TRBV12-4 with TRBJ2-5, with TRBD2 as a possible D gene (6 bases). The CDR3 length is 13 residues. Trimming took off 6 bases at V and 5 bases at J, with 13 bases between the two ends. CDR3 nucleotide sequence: TGTGCCAGCAGGCGAGGAGGGGTTGAGACCCAGTACTTC. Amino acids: CASRRGGVETQYF.

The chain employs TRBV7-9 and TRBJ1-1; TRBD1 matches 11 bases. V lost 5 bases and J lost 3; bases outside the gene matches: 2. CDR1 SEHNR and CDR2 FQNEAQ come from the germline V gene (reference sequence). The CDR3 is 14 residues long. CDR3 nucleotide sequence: TGTGCCAGCAGCAAGGGACAGGGGGACACTGAAGCTTTCTTT. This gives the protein CASSKGQGDTEAFF. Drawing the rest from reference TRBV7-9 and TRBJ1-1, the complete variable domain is DTGVSQNPRHKITKRGQNVTFRCDPISEHNRLYWYRQTLGQGPEFLTYFQNEAQLEKSRLLSDRFSAERPKGSFSTLEIQRTEQGDSAMYLCASSKGQGDTEAFFGQGTRLTVV.

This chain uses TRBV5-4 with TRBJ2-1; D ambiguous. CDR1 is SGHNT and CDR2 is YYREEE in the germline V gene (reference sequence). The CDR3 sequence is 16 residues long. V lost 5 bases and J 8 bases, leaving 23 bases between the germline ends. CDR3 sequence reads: CASSPLGAQRGYEQFF. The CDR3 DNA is TGTGCCAGCAGTCCCTTAGGAGCCCAGAGAGGCTATGAGCAGTTCTTC.

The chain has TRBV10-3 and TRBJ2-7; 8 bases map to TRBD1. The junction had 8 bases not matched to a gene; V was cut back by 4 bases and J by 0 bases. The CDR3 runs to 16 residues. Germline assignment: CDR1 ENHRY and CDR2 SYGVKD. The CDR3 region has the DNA TGTGCCATCAGTGGCACGGGACAGGAAATCTCCTACGAGCAGTACTTC. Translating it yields CAISGTGQEISYEQYF.

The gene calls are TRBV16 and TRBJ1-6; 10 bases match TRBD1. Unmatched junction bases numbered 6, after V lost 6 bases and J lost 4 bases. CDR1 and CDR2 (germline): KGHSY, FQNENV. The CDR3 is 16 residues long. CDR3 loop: CASRTGQGFYNSPLHF. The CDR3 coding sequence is TGTGCCAGCAGGACGGGACAGGGGTTTTATAATTCACCCCTCCACTTT.

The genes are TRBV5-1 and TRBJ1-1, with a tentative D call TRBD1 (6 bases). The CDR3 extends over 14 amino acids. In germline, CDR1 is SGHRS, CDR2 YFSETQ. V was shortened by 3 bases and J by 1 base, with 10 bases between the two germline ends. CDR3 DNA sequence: TGCGCCAGCAGCTGGGGGCGTGCGAACACTGAAGCTTTCTTT. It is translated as CASSWGRANTEAFF.

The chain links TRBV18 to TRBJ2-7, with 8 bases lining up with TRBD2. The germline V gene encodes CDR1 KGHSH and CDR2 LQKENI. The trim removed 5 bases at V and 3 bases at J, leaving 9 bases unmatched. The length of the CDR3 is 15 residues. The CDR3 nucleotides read TGTGCCAGCTCAGGGGCCACGGGAGGGAACTACGAGCAGTACTTC. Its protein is CASSGATGGNYEQYF.

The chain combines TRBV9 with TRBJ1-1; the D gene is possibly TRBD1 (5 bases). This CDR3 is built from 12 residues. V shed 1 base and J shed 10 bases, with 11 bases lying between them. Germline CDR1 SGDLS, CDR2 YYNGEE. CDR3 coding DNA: TGTGCCAGCAGCGTACAGGGTAGTCGAGCTTTCTTT. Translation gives CASSVQGSRAFF.

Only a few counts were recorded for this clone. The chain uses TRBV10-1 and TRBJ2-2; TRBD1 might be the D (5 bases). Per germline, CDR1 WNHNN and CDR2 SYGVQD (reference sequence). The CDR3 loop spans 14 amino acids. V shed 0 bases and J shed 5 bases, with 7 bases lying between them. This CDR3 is CASSESRVTGELFF. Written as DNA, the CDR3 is TGCGCCAGCAGTGAGTCCAGGGTGACCGGGGAGCTGTTTTTT.

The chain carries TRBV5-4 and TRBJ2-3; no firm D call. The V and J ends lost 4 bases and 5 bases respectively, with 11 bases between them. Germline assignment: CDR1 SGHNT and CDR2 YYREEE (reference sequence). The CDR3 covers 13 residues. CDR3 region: CASSTQEKDTQYF. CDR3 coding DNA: TGTGCCAGCAGCACGCAAGAGAAAGATACGCAGTATTTT.